This TCR beta chain was retrieved from a study of shared clonotypes between healthy human individuals. Study-wide background: There were three CD4 naive, three CD4 memory, two CD8 naive and one CD8 memory plates per donor. Whole-study results and caveats: Although depth was large, rarefaction showed that sequencing of the sorted subsets was incomplete. Non-shared clonotypes had lower generation probabilities than those shared by all four donors.

As for this clone: Its antigen is still unknown.

Naive CD8 cells were CD45RO-negative, positively selected for CCR7, excluding terminally differentiated effector memory CD45RA+ cells. Genomic DNA of every subset was divided equally among multiple immunoSEQ plates. The data were produced by immunoSEQ multiplex PCR, yet TCRdb's version contains in-frame clones alone and is incomplete. Altogether roughly 600,000 clones are present, 95% to 98% being singletons, with the ten largest covering 0.3%. Germline values: CDR1 LGHNA, CDR2 YSLEER. The CDR3 extends over 16 amino acids. V lost 4 bases and J lost 3; bases outside the gene matches: 10. The chain carries TRBV4-3 and TRBJ2-3, with TRBD1 matching 7 bases. The sequence was obtained from a man aged 30 to 45 in good health. The material sequenced was naive CD8+ T cells sorted from blood. CDR3 loop: CASSRGRDRSTDTQYF. Here the CDR3 DNA reads TGCGCCAGCAGCCGGGGCCGGGACAGATCGACAGATACGCAGTATTTT.